These 26 T cell receptor beta chains were all obtained from the same sample, sequenced in a study of T cells in Graves' hyperthyroidism and ophthalmopathy. Amplification of TCR beta CDR3 regions was performed using RNA transcripts as template. TCR CDR3 underwent first-round RT-PCR with the HTBI primer set. TCRdb ran MiXCR on the multiplex PCR reads and lists one entry per CDR3 protein. The top ten hold around 47% of the sample, which has 350,000 or so distinct CDR3 sequences, 15% to 20% seen once. The sample consisted of blood. The receptors were sampled from a woman aged 45-65 years with Graves' hyperthyroidism.

Ten or more counts support this clonotype. This rearrangement joins TRBV20-1 to TRBJ2-7; 7 bases match TRBD2. V dropped 3 bases and J dropped 5; count of bases not matched to a gene: 10. There are 14 residues in the CDR3. CDR1 is DFQATT, CDR2 SNEGSKA, per germline (reference sequence). The CDR3 DNA reads as TGCAGTGCTAGGGCGGGGGAGGGCCTCAACGAGCAGTACTTC. Translation: CSARAGEGLNEQYF.

This clonotype occurred a few times. The chain links TRBV3-1 to TRBJ2-5, with 8 bases lining up with TRBD2. Germline-derived CDR1 and CDR2 are LGHDT and YNNKEL (reference sequence). The CDR3 is 15 amino acids. Unmatched junction bases numbered 10, after V lost 5 bases and J lost 5 bases. The CDR3 DNA is TGTGCCAGCAGCTCCCTAGGAGCGGGAGTGGAGACCCAGTACTTC. This encodes CASSSLGAGVETQYF.

This clonotype was picked up a small number of times. The chain couples TRBV11-2 to TRBJ2-1; 9 bases fit TRBD1. This CDR3 spans 15 amino acids. V shed 5 bases, J shed 4 bases, and the junction held 6 bases outside the gene matches. Germline V gene data show CDR1 as SGHAT and CDR2 as FQNNGV. CDR3 in DNA: TGTGCCAGCAGCGGACAGGGGCCTACTTACAATGAGCAGTTCTTC. It encodes CASSGQGPTYNEQFF.

In this sample, this clonotype turned up a few times. V gene TRBV20-1 combines with J gene TRBJ1-4; no clear D. Trimming stripped 3 bases from V and 7 bases from J, with 9 bases between. The germline V gene has CDR1 DFQATT and CDR2 SNEGSKA (reference sequence). The CDR3 runs to 12 residues. The CDR3 DNA is TGCAGTGCTAGTAAAGGGCGTGAAAAACTGTTTTTT. This codes for CSASKGREKLFF.

This clonotype was detected a few times. This chain joins TRBV6-1 and TRBJ2-2; unclear D gene. With 2 bases removed from V and 7 bases from J, the gap between germline ends came to 11 bases. Germline assignment: CDR1 MNHNS and CDR2 SASEGT. This CDR3 contains 14 residues. CDR3 amino acids: CASSETGVSGELFF. The CDR3, as DNA: TGTGCCAGCAGTGAAACTGGGGTGAGCGGGGAGCTGTTTTTT.

The chain recombines TRBV6-1 with TRBJ1-1; maybe TRBD1 (6 bases). Germline lookup yields CDR1 MNHNS and CDR2 SASEGT. Deletions cut 2 bases from V and 5 bases from J, with 9 bases between. This CDR3 spans 13 amino acids. CDR3 DNA: TGTGCCAGCAGTGAAACAGGGTGGACTGAAGCTTTCTTT. Translating gives CASSETGWTEAFF.

This clonotype was detected many times. The V call is TRBV27, the J call TRBJ1-1; weak D call: TRBD1 (5 bases). With 5 bases removed from V and 4 bases from J, the gap between germline ends came to 17 bases. Germline V gene lookup returns CDR1 MNHEY and CDR2 SMNVEV (reference sequence). The CDR3 is 15 residues long. The CDR3 loop reads CASSDRTRYSTEAFF. Written as DNA, the CDR3 is TGTGCCAGCAGTGACCGGACACGGTATAGCACTGAAGCTTTCTTT.

V and J are TRBV25-1 and TRBJ2-7, with D unresolved. V lost 8 bases and J lost 5, with 4 bases in between. This CDR3 has 9 residues. The germline V gene has CDR1 MGHDK and CDR2 SYGVNS. The CDR3 DNA is TGTGCCAGCGGAGACGAGCAGTACTTC. This codes for CASGDEQYF.

J is TRBJ2-7 and V is TRBV6-5; 10 nucleotides agree with TRBD2. CDR1 and CDR2 from the germline V gene are MNHEY and SVGAGI. The CDR3 loop spans 16 amino acids. V shed 0 bases, J shed 4 bases, and the junction held 6 bases outside the gene matches. CDR3 DNA: TGTGCCAGCAGTTACTCGACCCTAGCGGGAGCATACGAGCAGTACTTC. This gives the protein CASSYSTLAGAYEQYF.

The CDR3 DNA sequence: TGTGCCAGCAGCTTAGTAGAGGACAATTCGGTCGGGGAAAAACTGTTTTTT. Protein sequence: CASSLVEDNSVGEKLFF. The rearrangement links TRBV7-9 to TRBJ1-4; weak D call: TRBD1 (5 bases). The CDR3 covers 17 residues. V dropped 1 base and J dropped 8 bases, with 20 bases sitting between them. The germline CDR1 and CDR2 sequences are SEHNR and FQNEAQ (reference sequence).

The CDR3 DNA is TGCGCCAGCAGCCAAGTTCTAGCGACCGGTAACACTGAAGCTTTCTTT. This encodes CASSQVLATGNTEAFF. The V gene is TRBV4-1, the J gene TRBJ1-1; D remains unclear. The CDR3 is 16 amino acids. In germline, CDR1 is MGHRA, CDR2 YSYEKL. V was pared by 1 base and J by 2 bases, with 14 bases between.

The chain links TRBV7-8 to TRBJ2-3; 14 bases are a match to TRBD2. The CDR3 runs to 19 residues. The germline V gene has CDR1 SGHVS and CDR2 FQNEAQ. V lost 5 bases, J lost 3 bases, and 13 bases stayed unmatched. CDR3 in amino acids: CASSTPGTSGSMLTDTQYF. CDR3 bases: TGTGCCAGCAGCACCCCCGGGACTAGCGGGAGTATGTTGACAGATACGCAGTATTTT. Filled out from reference TRBV7-8 and TRBJ2-3, the complete variable domain reads GAGVSQSPRYKVAKRGQDVALRCDPISGHVSLFWYQQALGQGPEFLTYFQNEAQLDKSGLPSDRFFAERPEGSVSTLKIQRTQQEDSAVYLCASSTPGTSGSMLTDTQYFGPGTRLTVL.

This clonotype has a count of ten or more. The chain couples TRBV11-2 to TRBJ2-1; a possible D gene is TRBD1 (5 bases). Germline V CDR1 and CDR2: SGHAT, FQNNGV. CDR3 length equals 16 residues. V shed 0 bases and J shed 4 bases, with 13 bases lying between them. The CDR3 DNA reads TGTGCCAGCAGCTTAGAAGTAGGGGATGGATACAATGAGCAGTTCTTC. It specifies CASSLEVGDGYNEQFF.

This clonotype was seen only a few times. The chain combines TRBV4-2 with TRBJ1-2; TRBD1 is a possible D gene (6 bases). This CDR3 comprises 15 residues. CDR1 is LGHNA and CDR2 is YNFKEQ in the germline V gene. Trimming removed 0 bases from V and 4 bases from J, with 12 bases in between. The CDR3 region is CASSQDLATGYGYTF. In DNA, the CDR3 is TGTGCCAGCAGCCAAGATCTTGCGACAGGCTATGGCTACACCTTC.

This chain uses TRBV11-1 with TRBJ1-2, with D maybe TRBD1 (6 bases). This CDR3 comprises 17 residues. Trimming took off 8 bases at V and 3 bases at J, with 25 bases between the two ends. Germline values: CDR1 SGHAT, CDR2 FQDESV (reference sequence). The CDR3 protein is CASSPGGAPSQDYGYTF. The CDR3 region has the DNA TGTGCCAGCTCACCCGGGGGGGCGCCATCTCAGGACTATGGCTACACCTTC.

The J gene is TRBJ2-7, the V gene TRBV10-3; TRBD2 matches at 7 bases. The length of the CDR3 is 16 residues. Germline CDR1 and CDR2: ENHRY and SYGVKD. Unmatched junction bases numbered 8, after V lost 3 bases and J lost 0 bases. The CDR3 loop reads CAISDGPGGSSYEQYF. CDR3 in DNA: TGTGCCATCAGTGATGGCCCCGGGGGGAGCTCCTACGAGCAGTACTTC.

Only a few counts were recorded for this clonotype. This chain links TRBV20-1 with TRBJ2-7, with D possibly being TRBD1 or TRBD2 (5 bases each). Germline V lookup: CDR1 DFQATT, CDR2 SNEGSKA (reference sequence). The germline V and J ends were trimmed by 6 bases and 0 bases, with 12 bases remaining between them. The CDR3 is 13 amino acids. CDR3 protein: CSAVSGASYEQYV. CDR3 coding DNA: TGCAGTGCCGTATCCGGGGCCTCCTACGAGCAGTACGTC.

This clonotype was detected ten times or more. The chain is built from TRBV6-1 and TRBJ2-7, with 7 bases matching TRBD2. The CDR3 length is 15 residues. After removal of 6 bases from V and 5 bases from J, the junction contained 13 bases not matched to a gene. Per the germline V gene, CDR1 is MNHNS and CDR2 is SASEGT. The CDR3 is CASSPRWWEGHEQYF. CDR3 bases: TGTGCCAGCAGCCCAAGGTGGTGGGAGGGCCACGAGCAGTACTTC.

The chain is built from TRBV28 and TRBJ2-2; the match to TRBD1 covers 8 bases. The ends lost 5 bases at V and 2 bases at J; junction bases unmatched: 7. Germline values: CDR1 MDHEN, CDR2 SYDVKM. The CDR3 consists of 16 residues. The CDR3, as DNA: TGTGCCAGCAGTACCGTGGACAGGGACAACACCGGGGAGCTGTTTTTT. Translation: CASSTVDRDNTGELFF.

This clonotype was recorded at least ten times. The J gene is TRBJ2-7, the V gene TRBV7-3, with D tentatively TRBD1 (6 bases). Deletions cut 5 bases from V and 0 bases from J, with 11 bases between. The germline gives CDR1 SGHTA, CDR2 FQGTGA. This CDR3 region has 14 residues. CDR3 amino acids: CASSETGPSYEQYF. The CDR3 bases are TGTGCCAGCAGCGAGACAGGTCCCTCCTACGAGCAGTACTTC. Based on the CDR3 plus reference TRBV7-3 and TRBJ2-7, the full variable domain is GAGVSQTPSNKVTEKGKYVELRCDPISGHTALYWYRQSLGQGPEFLIYFQGTGAADDSGLPNDRFFAVRPEGSVSTLKIQRTERGDSAVYLCASSETGPSYEQYFGPGTRLTVT.

This clonotype was seen a handful of times. The chain couples TRBV7-2 to TRBJ1-5; weak D call: TRBD1 (6 bases). The V gene lost 3 bases and the J gene lost 7 bases, with 7 bases spanning the gap. CDR3 size: 12 residues. Per the germline V gene, CDR1 is SGHTA and CDR2 is FQGNSA. The CDR3 DNA follows: TGTGCCAGCAGCTTTGACAGGCAGCCCCAGCATTTT. As protein: CASSFDRQPQHF.

This clonotype was observed a few times. The chain combines TRBV20-1 with TRBJ2-7; 8 bases are shared with TRBD2. Germline V lookup: CDR1 DFQATT, CDR2 SNEGSKA (reference sequence). This CDR3 is built from 14 residues. The V and J ends lost 4 bases and 0 bases, in that order; junction bases with no gene match: 5. The CDR3 DNA reads as TGCAGTGCTATCGCTAGCGGGTACTCCTACGAGCAGTACTTC. Its protein is CSAIASGYSYEQYF.

This clonotype was recorded at least ten times. The chain combines TRBV6-1 with TRBJ2-1; 12 nucleotides match TRBD2. Germline CDR1 reads MNHNS; CDR2 reads SASEGT. J was trimmed by 8 bases and V by 7 bases; bases with no gene match: 6. The CDR3 is made up of 14 amino acids. In nucleotides, the CDR3 is TGTGCCAGCACAAGACTAGCGGGAGCGGATGAGCAGTTCTTC. It codes for CASTRLAGADEQFF.

This clonotype has ten or more counts. V gene TRBV27 combines with J gene TRBJ2-3; D uncertain. Trimming cost V 9 bases and J 0 bases, with 16 bases left between them. CDR1 and CDR2 (germline): MNHEY, SMNVEV (reference sequence). The CDR3 runs 15 residues. In DNA form, the CDR3 reads TGTGCCAGTTCGTCCCGACAACTCAGCACAGATACGCAGTATTTT. It codes for CASSSRQLSTDTQYF.

This clonotype was seen ten or more times. V usage is TRBV6-1 and J usage is TRBJ2-5, with 7 nucleotides matching TRBD2. Germline-derived CDR1 and CDR2 are MNHNS and SASEGT. CDR3 length: 14 residues. V shed 6 bases, J shed 5 bases, and the junction held 9 bases outside the gene matches. The CDR3 sequence: CASSSPPGGETQYF. CDR3 bases: TGTGCCAGCAGCTCTCCCCCGGGAGGCGAGACCCAGTACTTC.

This clonotype was seen repeatedly, ten times or more. The rearrangement links TRBV5-1 to TRBJ1-1; weak D call: TRBD1 (5 bases). The CDR3 totals 15 residues. Germline V gene lookup returns CDR1 SGHRS and CDR2 YFSETQ. The ends were cut back, 1 base at V and 5 bases at J, with 15 bases in the middle. CDR3 DNA sequence: TGCGCCAGCAGCTTGAGCCAGGGAGGGAGGACTGAAGCTTTCTTT. Its protein product is CASSLSQGGRTEAFF.